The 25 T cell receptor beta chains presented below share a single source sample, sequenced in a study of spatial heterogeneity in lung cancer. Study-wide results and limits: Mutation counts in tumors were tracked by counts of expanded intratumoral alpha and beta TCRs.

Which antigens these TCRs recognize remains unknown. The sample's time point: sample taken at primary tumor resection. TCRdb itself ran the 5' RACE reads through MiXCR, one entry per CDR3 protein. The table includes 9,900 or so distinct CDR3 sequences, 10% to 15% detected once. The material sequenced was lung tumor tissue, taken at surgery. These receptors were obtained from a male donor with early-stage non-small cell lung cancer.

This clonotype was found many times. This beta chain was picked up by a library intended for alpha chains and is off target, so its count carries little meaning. Here the CDR3 reads CASSQDRFGGYTF. The CDR3 DNA is TGTGCCAGCAGCCAAGATAGGTTCGGGGGCTACACCTTC. The chain has TRBV3-1 and TRBJ1-2; D unresolved. Germline CDR1 and CDR2: LGHDT and YNNKEL (reference sequence). Trimming shortened V by 0 bases and J by 8 bases, and 10 bases separated the two germline ends. CDR3 size: 13 residues. Full variable domain (rest looked up from reference TRBV3-1 and TRBJ1-2): DTAVSQTPKYLVTQMGNDKSIKCEQNLGHDTMYWYKQDSKKFLKIMFSYNNKELIINETVPNRFSPKSPDKAHLNLHINSLELGDSAVYFCASSQDRFGGYTFGSGTRLTVV.

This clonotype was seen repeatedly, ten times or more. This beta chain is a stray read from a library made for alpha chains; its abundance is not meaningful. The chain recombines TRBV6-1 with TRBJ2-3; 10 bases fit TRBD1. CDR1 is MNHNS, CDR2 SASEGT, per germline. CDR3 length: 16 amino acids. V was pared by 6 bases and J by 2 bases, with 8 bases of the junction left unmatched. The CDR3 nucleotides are TGTGCCAGCAGCGGGGGACAGGGGTCCTACACAGATACGCAGTATTTT. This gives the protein CASSGGQGSYTDTQYF.

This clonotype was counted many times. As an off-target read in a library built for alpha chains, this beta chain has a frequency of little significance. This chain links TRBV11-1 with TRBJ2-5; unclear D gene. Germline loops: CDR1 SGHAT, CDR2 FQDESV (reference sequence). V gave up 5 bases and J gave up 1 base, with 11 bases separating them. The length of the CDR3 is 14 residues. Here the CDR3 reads CASSPRRLQETQYF. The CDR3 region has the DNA TGTGCCAGCAGCCCCCGCCGTCTCCAAGAGACCCAGTACTTC.

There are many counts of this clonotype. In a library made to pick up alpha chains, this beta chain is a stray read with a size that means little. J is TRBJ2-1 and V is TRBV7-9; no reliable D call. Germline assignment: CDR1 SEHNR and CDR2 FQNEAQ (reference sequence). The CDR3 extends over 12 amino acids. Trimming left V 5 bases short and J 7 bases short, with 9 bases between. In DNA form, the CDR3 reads TGTGCCAGCAGCCCTTGGGGTAATGAGCAGTTCTTC. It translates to CASSPWGNEQFF.

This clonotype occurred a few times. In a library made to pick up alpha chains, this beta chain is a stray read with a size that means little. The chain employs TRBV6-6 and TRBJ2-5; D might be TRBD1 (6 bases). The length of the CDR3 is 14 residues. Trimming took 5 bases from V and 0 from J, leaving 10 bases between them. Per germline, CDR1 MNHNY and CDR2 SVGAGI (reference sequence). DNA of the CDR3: TGTGCCAGCAGTCCTAGGGGGAACCAAGAGACCCAGTACTTC. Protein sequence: CASSPRGNQETQYF.

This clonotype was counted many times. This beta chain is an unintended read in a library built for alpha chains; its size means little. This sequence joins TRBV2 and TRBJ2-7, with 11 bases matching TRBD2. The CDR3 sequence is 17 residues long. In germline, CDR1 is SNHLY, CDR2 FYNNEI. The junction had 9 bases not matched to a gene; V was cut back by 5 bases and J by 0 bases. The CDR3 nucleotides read TGTGCCAGCAGTTCCAGGACTAGCGGGCCCACCTCCTACGAGCAGTACTTC. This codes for CASSSRTSGPTSYEQYF.

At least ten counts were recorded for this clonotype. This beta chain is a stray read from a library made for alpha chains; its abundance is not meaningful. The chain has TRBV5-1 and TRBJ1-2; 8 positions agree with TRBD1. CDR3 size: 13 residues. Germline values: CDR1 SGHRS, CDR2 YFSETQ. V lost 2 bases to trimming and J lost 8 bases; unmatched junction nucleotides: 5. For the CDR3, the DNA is TGCGCCAGCAGCTTCGACAGGGGAAAAGGCTACACCTTC. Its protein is CASSFDRGKGYTF. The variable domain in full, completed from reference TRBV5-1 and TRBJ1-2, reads KAGVTQTPRYLIKTRGQQVTLSCSPISGHRSVSWYQQTPGQGLQFLFEYFSETQRNKGNFPGRFSGRQFSNSRSEMNVSTLELGDSALYLCASSFDRGKGYTFGSGTRLTVV.

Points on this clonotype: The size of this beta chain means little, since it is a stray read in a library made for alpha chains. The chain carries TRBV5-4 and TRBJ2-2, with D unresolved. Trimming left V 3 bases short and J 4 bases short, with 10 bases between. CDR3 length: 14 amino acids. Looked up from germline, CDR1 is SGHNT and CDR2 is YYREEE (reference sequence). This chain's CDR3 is CASSSTTATGELFF. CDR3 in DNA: TGTGCCAGCAGCTCAACTACAGCCACCGGGGAGCTGTTTTTT.

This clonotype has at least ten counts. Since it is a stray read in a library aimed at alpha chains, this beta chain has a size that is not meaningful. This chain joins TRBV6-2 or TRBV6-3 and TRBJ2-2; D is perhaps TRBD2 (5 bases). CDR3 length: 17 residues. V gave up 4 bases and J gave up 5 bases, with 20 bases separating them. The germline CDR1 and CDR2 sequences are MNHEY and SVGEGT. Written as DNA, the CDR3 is TGTGCCAGCAGTTCCCTTATTTCCGTCATAGCGACCGGGGAGCTGTTTTTT. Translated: CASSSLISVIATGELFF.

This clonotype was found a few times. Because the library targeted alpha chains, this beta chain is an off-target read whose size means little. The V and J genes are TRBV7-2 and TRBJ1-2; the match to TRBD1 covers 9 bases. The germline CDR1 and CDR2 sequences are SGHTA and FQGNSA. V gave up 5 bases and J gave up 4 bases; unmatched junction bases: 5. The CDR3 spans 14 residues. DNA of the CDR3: TGTGCCAGCAGCCCGGGACAGGGTGGCTATGGCTACACCTTC. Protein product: CASSPGQGGYGYTF.

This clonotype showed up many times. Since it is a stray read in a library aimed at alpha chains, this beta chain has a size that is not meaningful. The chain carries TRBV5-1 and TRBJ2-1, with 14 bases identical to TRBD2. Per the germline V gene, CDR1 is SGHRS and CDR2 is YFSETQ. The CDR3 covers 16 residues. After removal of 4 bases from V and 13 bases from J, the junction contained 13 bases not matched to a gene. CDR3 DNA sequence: TGCGCCAGCAGCGACGGGACTAGCGGGAGCCAGCGCGGTCAGTTCTTC. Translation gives CASSDGTSGSQRGQFF.

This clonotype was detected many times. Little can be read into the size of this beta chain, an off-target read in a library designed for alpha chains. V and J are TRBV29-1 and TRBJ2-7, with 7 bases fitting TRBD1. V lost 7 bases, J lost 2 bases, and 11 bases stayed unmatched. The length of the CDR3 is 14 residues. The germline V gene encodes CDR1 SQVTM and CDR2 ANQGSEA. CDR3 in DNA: TGCAGCGCCAGAGACAGGGAACCACCCTACGAGCAGTACTTC. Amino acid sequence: CSARDREPPYEQYF.

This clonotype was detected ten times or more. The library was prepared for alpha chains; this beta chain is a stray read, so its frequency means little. The CDR3 sequence is CASSFEIKSGDEQFF. The CDR3 DNA reads as TGTGCCAGCAGTTTCGAGATTAAGAGCGGGGATGAGCAGTTCTTC. This chain joins TRBV12-3 or TRBV12-4 and TRBJ2-1; 7 bases are shared with TRBD2. Germline trimming cut 3 bases from V and 8 bases from J; bases unmatched to any gene: 10. The CDR3 totals 15 residues.

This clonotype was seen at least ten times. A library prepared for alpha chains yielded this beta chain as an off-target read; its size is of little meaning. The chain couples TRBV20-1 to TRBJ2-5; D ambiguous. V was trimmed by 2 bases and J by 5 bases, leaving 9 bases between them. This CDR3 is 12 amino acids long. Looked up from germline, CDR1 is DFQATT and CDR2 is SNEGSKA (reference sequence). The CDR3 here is CSARRSAETQYF. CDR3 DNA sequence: TGCAGTGCTAGAAGGTCTGCGGAGACCCAGTACTTC.

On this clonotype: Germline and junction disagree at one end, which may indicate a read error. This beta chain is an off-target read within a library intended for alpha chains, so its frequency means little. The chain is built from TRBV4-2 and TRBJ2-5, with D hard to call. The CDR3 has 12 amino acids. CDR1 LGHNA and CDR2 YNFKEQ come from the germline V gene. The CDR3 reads CASSPDQETQYF. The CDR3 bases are TGTGCCAGCAGCCCGGACCAGGAGACCCAGTACTTC.

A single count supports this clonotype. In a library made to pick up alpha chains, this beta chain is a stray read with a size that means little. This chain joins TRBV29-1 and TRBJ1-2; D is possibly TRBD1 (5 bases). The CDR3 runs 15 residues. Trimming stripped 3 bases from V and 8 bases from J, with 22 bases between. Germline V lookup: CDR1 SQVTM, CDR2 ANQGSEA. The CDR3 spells CSVEGSGIERSGYTF. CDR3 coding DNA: TGCAGCGTTGAGGGGTCAGGGATTGAACGCTCCGGCTACACCTTC.

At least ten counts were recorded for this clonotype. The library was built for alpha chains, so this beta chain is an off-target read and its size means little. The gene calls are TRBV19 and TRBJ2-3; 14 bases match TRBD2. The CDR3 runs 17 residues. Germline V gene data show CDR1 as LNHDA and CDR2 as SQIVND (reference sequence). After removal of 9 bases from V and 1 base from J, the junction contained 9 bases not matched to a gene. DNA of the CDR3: TGTGCCAGCAGGGGGACTAGCGGGAGTATCGGCACAGATACGCAGTATTTT. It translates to CASRGTSGSIGTDTQYF.

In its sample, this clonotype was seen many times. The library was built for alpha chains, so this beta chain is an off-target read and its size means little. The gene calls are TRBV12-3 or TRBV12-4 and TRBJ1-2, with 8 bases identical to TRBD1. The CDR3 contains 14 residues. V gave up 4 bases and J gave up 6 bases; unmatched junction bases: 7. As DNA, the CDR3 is TGTGCCAGCAGTTCCCGACAGGGGATTGATGGCTACACCTTC. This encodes CASSSRQGIDGYTF.

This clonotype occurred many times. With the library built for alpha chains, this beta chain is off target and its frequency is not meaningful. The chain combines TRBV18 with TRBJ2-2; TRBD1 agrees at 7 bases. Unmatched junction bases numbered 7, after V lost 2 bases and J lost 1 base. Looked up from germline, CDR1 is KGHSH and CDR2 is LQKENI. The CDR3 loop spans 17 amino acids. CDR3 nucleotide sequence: TGTGCCAGCTCACCATTCGACAGGGCTCTGAACACCGGGGAGCTGTTTTTT. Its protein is CASSPFDRALNTGELFF. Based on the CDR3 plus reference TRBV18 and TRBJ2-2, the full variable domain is NAGVMQNPRHLVRRRGQEARLRCSPMKGHSHVYWYRQLPEEGLKFMVYLQKENIIDESGMPKERFSAEFPKEGPSILRIQQVVRGDSAAYFCASSPFDRALNTGELFFGEGSRLTVL.

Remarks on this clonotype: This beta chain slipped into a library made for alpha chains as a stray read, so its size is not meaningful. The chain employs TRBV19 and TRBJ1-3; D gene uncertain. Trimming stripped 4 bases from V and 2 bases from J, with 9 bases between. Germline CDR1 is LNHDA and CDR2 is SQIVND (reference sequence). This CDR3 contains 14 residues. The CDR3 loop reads CASSTEGTGNTIYF. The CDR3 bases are TGTGCCAGTAGTACCGAAGGGACTGGAAACACCATATATTTT.

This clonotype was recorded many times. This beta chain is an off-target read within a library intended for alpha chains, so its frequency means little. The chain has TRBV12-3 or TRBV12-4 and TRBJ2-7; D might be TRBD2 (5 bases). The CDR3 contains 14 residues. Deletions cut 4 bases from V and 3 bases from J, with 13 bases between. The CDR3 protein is CASSSARGIYEQYF. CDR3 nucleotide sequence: TGTGCCAGCAGTTCCGCCCGGGGAATCTACGAGCAGTACTTC.

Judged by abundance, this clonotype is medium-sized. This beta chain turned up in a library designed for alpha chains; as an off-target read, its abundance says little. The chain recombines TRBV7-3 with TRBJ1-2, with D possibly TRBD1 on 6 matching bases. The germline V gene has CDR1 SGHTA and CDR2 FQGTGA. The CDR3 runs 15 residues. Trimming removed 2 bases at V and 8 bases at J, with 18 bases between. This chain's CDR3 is CASSLGSGGGGGYTF. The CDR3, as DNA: TGTGCCAGCAGCTTAGGGAGCGGAGGAGGGGGAGGCTACACCTTC.

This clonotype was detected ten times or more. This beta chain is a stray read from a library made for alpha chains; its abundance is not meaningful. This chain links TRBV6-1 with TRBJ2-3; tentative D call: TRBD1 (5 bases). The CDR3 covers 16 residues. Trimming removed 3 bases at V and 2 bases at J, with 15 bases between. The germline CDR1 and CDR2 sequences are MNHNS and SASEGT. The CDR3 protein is CASSEGKDTDTDTQYF. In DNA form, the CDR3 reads TGTGCCAGCAGTGAGGGGAAGGACACCGACACAGATACGCAGTATTTT.

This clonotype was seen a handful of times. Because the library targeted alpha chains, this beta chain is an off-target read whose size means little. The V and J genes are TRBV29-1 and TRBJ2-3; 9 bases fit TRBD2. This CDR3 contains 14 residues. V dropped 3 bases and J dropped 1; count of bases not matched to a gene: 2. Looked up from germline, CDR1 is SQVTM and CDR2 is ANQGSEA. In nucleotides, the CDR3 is TGCAGCGTTGAGCGCGGGAGGGGCACAGATACGCAGTATTTT. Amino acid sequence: CSVERGRGTDTQYF.

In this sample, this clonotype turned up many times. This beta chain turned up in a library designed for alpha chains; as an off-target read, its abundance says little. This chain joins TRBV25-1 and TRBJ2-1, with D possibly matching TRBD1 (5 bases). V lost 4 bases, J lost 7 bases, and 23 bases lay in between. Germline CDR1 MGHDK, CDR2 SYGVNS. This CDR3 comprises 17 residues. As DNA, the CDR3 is TGTGCCAGCAGTGCTGTGATGGGCCAGGGTAATGGGAATGAGCAGTTCTTC. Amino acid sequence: CASSAVMGQGNGNEQFF. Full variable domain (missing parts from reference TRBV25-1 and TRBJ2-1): EADIYQTPRYLVIGTGKKITLECSQTMGHDKMYWYQQDPGMELHLIHYSYGVNSTEKGDLSSESTVSRIRTEHFPLTLESARPSHTSQYLCASSAVMGQGNGNEQFFGPGTRLTVL.